Shown below are 20 T cell receptor beta chains from a single sample sequenced in a study of Graves' ophthalmopathy and Graves' hyperthyroidism (dated 2018 in TCRdb). For sequencing, an Illumina HiSeq 2000 was employed. TCR beta CDR3 regions were amplified from RNA transcripts for repertoire sequencing. A first-round RT-PCR used HTBI primers with the Qiagen OneStep RT-PCR kit, followed by a second-round multiplex PCR, size selection and purification. In-frame beta chains were kept once TCRdb had trimmed the public reads at Q25 with fastp and called clones with MiXCR. For every CDR3 protein sequence, its rows merge into one entry that carries the most common genes and DNA. The sample profile shows about 740,000 distinct CDR3 sequences; 35% to 50% of them were found once. The top ten hold 40% to 45% of the sample. Sequenced: peripheral blood. Receptors were obtained from an adult man with Graves' ophthalmopathy.

The chain carries TRBV25-1 and TRBJ2-7, with D perhaps TRBD1 or TRBD2 (5 bases each). The V end lost 4 bases, the J end lost 1 base, and 17 bases lay between the germline ends. CDR3 length: 16 amino acids. Germline lookup yields CDR1 MGHDK and CDR2 SYGVNS. CDR3 sequence (DNA): TGTGCCAGCAGTGCCGGAGAGGGACCTTTTTCCTACGAGCAGTACTTC. This sequence encodes CASSAGEGPFSYEQYF.

In this sample, this clonotype turned up a few times. The chain combines TRBV7-9 with TRBJ1-1; 9 positions match TRBD1. With 3 bases clipped from V and 5 bases from J, the junction kept 7 bases outside the gene matches. The CDR3 has 15 residues. Germline CDR1 is SEHNR and CDR2 is FQNEAQ (reference sequence). The chain's CDR3 is CASSLLQGAWTEAFF. The CDR3 DNA sequence: TGTGCCAGCAGCTTGTTACAGGGGGCGTGGACTGAAGCTTTCTTT.

The chain recombines TRBV29-1 with TRBJ1-1; D ambiguous. The V end lost 8 bases, the J end lost 1 base, and 14 bases lay between the germline ends. Germline loops: CDR1 SQVTM, CDR2 ANQGSEA. This CDR3 is built from 13 residues. The CDR3 coding sequence is TGCAGCAGTGAAACCGCAGGGAACACTGAAGCTTTCTTT. Its translation is CSSETAGNTEAFF.

This clonotype was counted between two and nine times. This chain links TRBV13 with TRBJ1-6; D ambiguous. The CDR3 extends over 16 amino acids. In germline, CDR1 is PRHDT, CDR2 FYEKMQ (reference sequence). With 6 bases removed from V and 0 bases from J, the gap between germline ends came to 12 bases. Written as DNA, the CDR3 is TGTGCCAGCAGTCGGGCCTCGAGCTCCTATAATTCACCCCTCCACTTT. It codes for CASSRASSSYNSPLHF.

This clonotype has a handful of counts. The rearrangement links TRBV20-1 to TRBJ1-5; possible D gene TRBD1, 6 bases. This CDR3 comprises 16 residues. CDR1 DFQATT and CDR2 SNEGSKA come from the germline V gene (reference sequence). The V end lost 1 base, the J end lost 2 bases, and 15 bases lay between the germline ends. This CDR3 reads CSARGQGRIGNQPQHF. The CDR3 region has the DNA TGCAGTGCTAGAGGGCAGGGGAGGATCGGCAATCAGCCCCAGCATTTT.

At least ten counts were recorded for this clonotype. The V and J genes are TRBV15 and TRBJ1-5; TRBD1 is a possible D gene (6 bases). V was trimmed by 3 bases and J by 3 bases, leaving 15 bases between them. The germline gives CDR1 LNHNV, CDR2 YYDKDF (reference sequence). The CDR3 covers 16 residues. In DNA, the CDR3 is TGTGCCACCAGCAGGGACCTCGGGGGGGCCAATCAGCCCCAGCATTTT. Translated, it gives CATSRDLGGANQPQHF.

This clonotype was found many times. This sequence joins TRBV10-3 and TRBJ2-7, with unresolved D. Trimming cost V 10 bases and J 4 bases, with 11 bases left between them. The CDR3 loop spans 11 amino acids. From germline, CDR1 is ENHRY and CDR2 SYGVKD. CDR3 region: CASRRGYEQYF. Here the CDR3 DNA reads TGTGCCAGCAGGCGTGGGTACGAGCAGTACTTC.

The genes are TRBV11-1 and TRBJ1-6; D remains ambiguous. The V end was cut by 3 bases, the J end by 6 bases, with 9 bases between. Looked up from germline, CDR1 is SGHAT and CDR2 is FQDESV (reference sequence). This CDR3 contains 14 residues. The chain's CDR3 is CASSLDRINSPLHF. As DNA, the CDR3 is TGTGCCAGCAGCTTGGACCGAATTAATTCACCCCTCCACTTT.

This clonotype was counted at least ten times. The CDR3 DNA follows: TGCAGCGTTGACCGGGGGAGCCAAGAGACCCAGTACTTC. It codes for CSVDRGSQETQYF. This rearrangement joins TRBV29-1 to TRBJ2-5, with TRBD2 as a possible D gene (6 bases). Germline CDR1 reads SQVTM; CDR2 reads ANQGSEA. The V end was cut by 3 bases, the J end by 1 base, with 9 bases between. The CDR3 has 13 residues.

For this clonotype: Just one base apart from a much larger clone, this may be a read error. The rearrangement uses TRBV24-1 and TRBJ2-2; 7 bases agree with TRBD1. Germline V lookup: CDR1 KGHDR, CDR2 SFDVKD. The CDR3 spans 15 residues. Trimming took 7 bases from V and 0 from J; bases not matched to a gene: 4. CDR3 sequence (DNA): TGTGCCACCAGCCAAGACAGGGCGAACACCGGGGAGCTGTTTTTT. Its protein product is CATSQDRANTGELFF.

This chain joins TRBV5-6 and TRBJ2-2; D is perhaps TRBD1 (6 bases). V was clipped by 6 bases and J by 0 bases, with 15 bases between them. Germline V gene lookup returns CDR1 SGHDT and CDR2 YYEEEE. The CDR3 has 16 amino acids. In DNA, the CDR3 is TGTGCCAGCACCCAAACCGGGACATCGAACACCGGGGAGCTGTTTTTT. Translation gives CASTQTGTSNTGELFF.

This clonotype was counted only a few times. The genes are TRBV7-9 and TRBJ2-5; 14 bases are a match to TRBD2. J gave up 4 bases and V 4 bases, and 5 bases lay outside the gene matches. The CDR3 has 16 residues. CDR1 SEHNR and CDR2 FQNEAQ come from the germline V gene (reference sequence). The CDR3 loop is CASSSGLAGGAETQYF. DNA for the CDR3: TGTGCCAGCAGCTCCGGACTAGCGGGAGGAGCAGAGACCCAGTACTTC.

Only a few counts were recorded for this clonotype. The gene calls are TRBV5-5 and TRBJ2-3, with unresolved D. The CDR3 consists of 14 residues. From germline, CDR1 is SGHKS and CDR2 YYEKEE (reference sequence). V gave up 4 bases and J gave up 4 bases, with 13 bases separating them. The CDR3: CASSDLGRADTQYF. The CDR3 region has the DNA TGTGCCAGCAGCGACCTTGGAAGGGCAGATACGCAGTATTTT.

The chain is built from TRBV24-1 and TRBJ2-2; 12 bases line up with TRBD2. The CDR3 is 19 amino acids. The V and J ends lost 3 bases and 5 bases, in that order; junction bases with no gene match: 12. Germline CDR1 reads KGHDR; CDR2 reads SFDVKD. Written as DNA, the CDR3 is TGTGCCACCAGTGATCACCCGGGACTAGCGGGCGGGGGAACCGGGGAGCTGTTTTTT. Translated, it gives CATSDHPGLAGGGTGELFF.

This chain links TRBV2 with TRBJ1-1; TRBD1 matches at 8 bases. Trimming took 1 base from V and 4 from J; bases not matched to a gene: 8. This CDR3 contains 16 residues. Per the germline V gene, CDR1 is SNHLY and CDR2 is FYNNEI. The CDR3 loop is CASSEDRGGVGTEAFF. The CDR3 coding sequence is TGTGCCAGCAGTGAAGACAGGGGGGGTGTGGGCACTGAAGCTTTCTTT.

This clonotype occurred many times. The CDR3 DNA reads as TGTGCCAGCAGCTTAGTCGGGTTTGGCTACACCTTC. As protein: CASSLVGFGYTF. The rearrangement joins TRBV7-9 to TRBJ1-2; D is undetermined. CDR1 is SEHNR and CDR2 is FQNEAQ in the germline V gene (reference sequence). Trimming left V 1 base short and J 7 bases short, with 7 bases between. CDR3 size: 12 residues.

This clonotype was seen at least ten times. V gene TRBV7-8 combines with J gene TRBJ2-7; D call uncertain. CDR3 length equals 12 residues. Trimming cost V 3 bases and J 7 bases, with 10 bases left between them. Germline CDR1 is SGHVS and CDR2 is FQNEAQ. CDR3 protein: CASSLYTREQYF. CDR3 bases: TGTGCCAGCAGCTTGTATACCAGGGAGCAGTACTTC.

As to this clonotype: A much larger clone lies one base from this, so it may be a read error. This sequence joins TRBV12-3 or TRBV12-4 and TRBJ2-5; D remains ambiguous. The CDR3 extends over 13 amino acids. V was pared by 6 bases and J by 4 bases, with 12 bases between. The CDR3 nucleotides are TGTGCCAGCAGGTTGCAGCTAATAGAGACCCAGTACTTC. Residues: CASRLQLIETQYF.

This clonotype was counted at least ten times. The genes are TRBV25-1 and TRBJ1-2; 8 bases agree with TRBD1. V lost 4 bases and J lost 8; bases outside the gene matches: 12. CDR3 length: 15 amino acids. From germline, CDR1 is MGHDK and CDR2 SYGVNS. This CDR3 reads CASSALSQGGSGYTF. The CDR3 DNA reads TGTGCCAGCAGTGCCCTATCACAGGGGGGAAGCGGCTACACCTTC.

The table lists this clonotype with a count of one. Sequence at one end of the junction differs from germline and may be a read error. V gene TRBV25-1 combines with J gene TRBJ1-4; D remains unclear. Germline CDR1 MGHDK, CDR2 SYGVNS. The CDR3 runs to 15 residues. CDR3 in DNA: TGTGCCAGCAGCGATTTCGTGGCAACTAATGAAGAACTGTTTTTT. It yields the protein CASSDFVATNEELFF.